Following are 3 T cell receptor beta chains from one sample sequenced in a study of T cell repertoires in cytomegalovirus infection. TCRdb used MiXCR to reprocess the reads, holding one entry per CDR3 protein. Here the sample spans 110,000 to 150,000 distinct CDR3 sequences, more than 30% being singletons. These TCRs' antigens remain unknown. The sample in question was CD8+ T cells from cultured PBMCs, obtained from culture after CMV antigen stimulation. Every receptor here comes from a human donor in good health (CMV status not recorded). Some clones in this sample may be carry-over from other donors' samples.

This clonotype is categorized as hyperexpanded. The genes are TRBV27 and TRBJ2-7; 8 nucleotides agree with TRBD2. The V segment lost 5 bases and the J segment 5 bases; nucleotides outside the gene matches: 11. The CDR3 loop spans 15 amino acids. CDR1 is MNHEY, CDR2 SMNVEV, per germline (reference sequence). The CDR3: CASSGSERGMNEQYF. Written as DNA, the CDR3 is TGTGCCAGCAGTGGATCGGAGCGGGGGATGAACGAGCAGTACTTC.

This clonotype showed up just a few times. The chain uses TRBV4-1 and TRBJ2-5; perhaps TRBD1 as D (5 bases). Germline V gene data show CDR1 as MGHRA and CDR2 as YSYEKL. This CDR3 has 15 amino acids. V lost 0 bases to trimming and J lost 1 base, with 9 bases between them. DNA of the CDR3: TGCGCCAGCAGCCAAGAAGGCAGGGTCCAAGAGACCCAGTACTTC. Translating gives CASSQEGRVQETQYF.

The chain has TRBV19 and TRBJ2-7; weak D call: TRBD1 (5 bases). The CDR3 loop spans 13 amino acids. Germline CDR1 and CDR2: LNHDA and SQIVND (reference sequence). V dropped 3 bases and J dropped 0 bases, with 6 bases sitting between them. The CDR3 DNA is TGTGCCAGTAGTATGACAGTCTCCTACGAGCAGTACTTC. This translates into CASSMTVSYEQYF. Combining the CDR3 with reference TRBV19 and TRBJ2-7 gives the whole variable domain DGGITQSPKYLFRKEGQNVTLSCEQNLNHDAMYWYRQDPGQGLRLIYYSQIVNDFQKGDIAEGYSVSREKKESFPLTVTSAQKNPTAFYLCASSMTVSYEQYFGPGTRLTVT.